The 16 T cell receptor beta chains below were found in one sample sequenced in a study of shared clonotypes between healthy human individuals. Sequencing was performed with immunoSEQ multiplex PCR; in TCRdb, only in-frame clones are kept and a portion is missing. The sample lists 1.4 million or so clones; roughly 98.5% were seen once. The sample taken for sequencing was naive CD4+ T cells sorted from blood. Specified subset: CD45RA+ positively selected. Receptors originate from a man younger than 40 in good health.

This clone was seen only once. V is TRBV5-4 and J is TRBJ2-7, with TRBD2 matching over 12 bases. J was trimmed by 6 bases and V by 4 bases; bases with no gene match: 11. CDR1 and CDR2 (germline): SGHNT, YYREEE (reference sequence). CDR3 length: 16 amino acids. CDR3 amino acids: CASSRGRLAGEGEQYF. The CDR3 nucleotides read TGTGCCAGCAGCCGGGGCCGACTAGCGGGAGAGGGCGAGCAGTACTTC. Together with reference TRBV5-4 and TRBJ2-7, the CDR3 gives the full variable domain: ETGVTQSPTHLIKTRGQQVTLRCSSQSGHNTVSWYQQALGQGPQFIFQYYREEENGRGNFPPRFSGLQFPNYSSELNVNALELDDSALYLCASSRGRLAGEGEQYFGPGTRLTVT.

This clone was seen just once. V and J are TRBV18 and TRBJ1-5, with 8 bases identical to TRBD1. Per germline, CDR1 KGHSH and CDR2 LQKENI. V trimming: 3 bases; J trimming: 5 bases; junction bases outside the gene matches: 6. CDR3 length: 15 residues. The CDR3 protein is CASSPDRASYQPQHF. In DNA, the CDR3 is TGTGCCAGCTCACCGGACAGGGCATCTTATCAGCCCCAGCATTTT.

The chain links TRBV28 to TRBJ2-4; D remains ambiguous. The CDR3 contains 16 residues. Germline V gene sequence: CDR1 MDHEN, CDR2 SYDVKM. The germline V and J ends were trimmed by 6 bases and 0 bases, with 15 bases remaining between them. CDR3 DNA: TGTGCCAGCAGAAAGAAAGTTCAGATAGCCAAAAACATTCAGTACTTC. It translates to CASRKKVQIAKNIQYF.

The chain uses TRBV5-1 and TRBJ2-7, with D tentatively TRBD1 (5 bases). Germline V gene lookup returns CDR1 SGHRS and CDR2 YFSETQ. This CDR3 is built from 13 residues. The V and J ends lost 1 base and 1 base respectively, with 6 bases between them. CDR3 in amino acids: CASSLWTSYEQYF. The CDR3 DNA reads TGCGCCAGCAGCTTGTGGACATCCTACGAGCAGTACTTC.

This chain connects TRBV29-1 to TRBJ1-4, with a tentative D call TRBD1 (5 bases). V was shortened by 4 bases and J by 4 bases, with 10 bases between the two germline ends. The CDR3 is 13 amino acids. CDR1 is SQVTM and CDR2 is ANQGSEA in the germline V gene. CDR3 bases: TGCAGCGTTGGCCGGGACCATAATGAAAAACTGTTTTTT. Translation: CSVGRDHNEKLFF.

V usage is TRBV28 and J usage is TRBJ1-2; no firm D call. Per the germline V gene, CDR1 is MDHEN and CDR2 is SYDVKM. This CDR3 has 13 amino acids. V lost 0 bases and J 3 bases, leaving 5 bases between the germline ends. The CDR3 loop reads CASSLWTHYGYTF. The CDR3 DNA reads TGTGCCAGCAGTTTATGGACACACTATGGCTACACCTTC.

The chain recombines TRBV29-1 with TRBJ1-1, with D possibly matching TRBD1 (6 bases). V was clipped by 8 bases and J by 5 bases, with 18 bases between them. This CDR3 has 13 residues. The germline CDR1 and CDR2 sequences are SQVTM and ANQGSEA. As DNA, the CDR3 is TGCAGCCTAACAACAGGGATGGGGACTGAAGCTTTCTTT. Translating it yields CSLTTGMGTEAFF.

A single count supports this clone. CDR3 sequence: CASSLQQGLAGGPTYEQYF. In nucleotides, the CDR3 is TGTGCCAGCAGCTTACAACAGGGACTAGCGGGAGGACCAACCTACGAGCAGTACTTC. The chain has TRBV7-8 and TRBJ2-7; TRBD2 matches at 15 bases. The CDR3 is 19 residues long. V lost 2 bases to trimming and J lost 2 bases; unmatched junction nucleotides: 10. Germline assignment: CDR1 SGHVS and CDR2 FQNEAQ.

The chain is built from TRBV16 and TRBJ2-7; a weak D match, TRBD2 (5 bases). The CDR3 covers 13 residues. Trimming removed 2 bases at V and 6 bases at J, with 11 bases between. Germline V gene sequence: CDR1 KGHSY, CDR2 FQNENV. CDR3 residues: CASSQEVRGEQYF. CDR3 coding DNA: TGTGCCAGCAGCCAAGAGGTCCGGGGCGAGCAGTACTTC.

This rearrangement joins TRBV7-9 to TRBJ2-5; no clear D. From germline, CDR1 is SEHNR and CDR2 FQNEAQ (reference sequence). CDR3 length: 14 residues. V was pared by 6 bases and J by 1 base, with 12 bases between. The CDR3 DNA reads TGTGCCAGCAGTCTCGAAGGTTCCCAAGAGACCCAGTACTTC. This sequence encodes CASSLEGSQETQYF.

With regard to this clone: Other DNA sequences in this sample translate to the same CDR3. The rearrangement uses TRBV5-1 and TRBJ2-2; D is unresolved. Germline CDR1 and CDR2: SGHRS and YFSETQ. The CDR3 has 13 residues. V was clipped by 0 bases and J by 4 bases, with 4 bases between them. CDR3 protein: CASSLGGTGELFF. CDR3 coding DNA: TGCGCCAGCAGCTTGGGAGGCACCGGGGAGCTGTTTTTT.

The chain joins TRBV27 to TRBJ2-3, with 7 bases lining up with TRBD1. The CDR3 is made up of 15 amino acids. J was trimmed by 0 bases and V by 5 bases; bases with no gene match: 5. CDR1 is MNHEY and CDR2 is SMNVEV in the germline V gene (reference sequence). CDR3 residues: CASSHPTGSTDTQYF. The CDR3 DNA reads as TGTGCCAGCAGTCACCCGACAGGGAGCACAGATACGCAGTATTTT.

To note about this clone: The sample carries other DNA sequences with the same CDR3. CDR3 region: CASSESGTYEQYF. CDR3 sequence (DNA): TGCGCCAGCAGTGAGTCGGGAACCTACGAGCAGTACTTC. The rearrangement links TRBV10-1 to TRBJ2-7; D not resolved. The CDR3 runs 13 residues. The germline V and J ends were trimmed by 0 bases and 2 bases, with 5 bases remaining between them. CDR1 is WNHNN, CDR2 SYGVQD, per germline (reference sequence).

The chain employs TRBV13 and TRBJ1-2, with 9 bases aligning to TRBD1. J gave up 6 bases and V 5 bases, and 7 bases lay outside the gene matches. This CDR3 comprises 14 residues. The germline CDR1 and CDR2 sequences are PRHDT and FYEKMQ (reference sequence). The CDR3 region is CASSTNRGQNGYTF. The CDR3 DNA is TGTGCCAGCAGCACGAACAGGGGGCAGAATGGCTACACCTTC.

This clone appeared a single time. The chain couples TRBV7-9 to TRBJ1-1; a weak D match, TRBD1 (5 bases). The CDR3 spans 17 residues. CDR1 is SEHNR and CDR2 is FQNEAQ in the germline V gene (reference sequence). With 2 bases removed from V and 2 bases from J, the gap between germline ends came to 18 bases. CDR3 amino acids: CASSLIRATITNTEAFF. The DNA for the CDR3 is TGTGCCAGCAGCTTAATCAGGGCTACTATAACCAACACTGAAGCTTTCTTT.

In its sample, this clone was seen once. The V and J genes are TRBV6-5 and TRBJ2-7; tentatively, D is TRBD1 (6 bases). Germline V gene sequence: CDR1 MNHEY, CDR2 SVGAGI. Trimming removed 4 bases at V and 4 bases at J, with 11 bases between. This CDR3 is built from 13 residues. The CDR3 region has the DNA TGTGCCAGCAGTTCAACAGGGTTGTACGAGCAGTACTTC. Translating gives CASSSTGLYEQYF.